This T cell receptor beta chain was sequenced in a study of cytomegalovirus exposure and HLA in healthy donors. V lost 8 bases and J lost 10, with 17 bases in between. The CDR3 extends over 12 amino acids. The germline V gene encodes CDR1 SEHNR and CDR2 FQNEAQ (reference sequence). The PCR made use of 60 Vbeta and 13 Jbeta primers. TCRdb's copy holds only in-frame clones and misses some; the assay was immunoSEQ multiplex PCR. The sample's table shows 65,000 to 95,000 clones. This clonotype originated in a woman in her sixties in good health and CMV-seronegative. The sequencing input was PBMCs. The chain employs TRBV7-9 and TRBJ1-1; tentative D call: TRBD1 (6 bases). CDR3 DNA: TGTGCCAGCGGTCGAGGGGGGGCGGGAGCTTTCTTT. It is translated as CASGRGGAGAFF.